What follows is one T cell receptor beta chain and its context. The antigen remains undetermined. The data were obtained in a study of tumour-infiltrating T cells in Burkitt lymphoma. Turning to the study itself: Overall and progression-free survival were predicted by productive clonality.

The method was immunoSEQ multiplex PCR; TCRdb's version includes in-frame clones alone and lacks a portion of them. The table lists several thousand clones, about 84% of them singletons, with 9.5% to 11% in the top ten. Study results and limitations: Several public clonotypes recurred in numerous Burkitt lymphoma patients.

The origin of this receptor is a human donor with Burkitt lymphoma. Sequenced material: tumor tissue.

The CDR3 DNA reads as TGCGCCAGCAGCTCGGACAGTTTGGCGGAGACCCAGTACTTC. As protein: CASSSDSLAETQYF. The V call is TRBV5-1, the J call TRBJ2-5, with TRBD1 as a possible D gene (6 bases). The CDR3 length is 14 residues. Looked up from germline, CDR1 is SGHRS and CDR2 is YFSETQ. The germline V and J ends were trimmed by 3 bases and 5 bases, with 14 bases remaining between them.